This entry lists 23 T cell receptor beta chains sequenced from one sample in a study of T cell changes during pregnancy in multiple sclerosis. Produced via immunoSEQ multiplex PCR; TCRdb's table is partial and in-frame only. The sample gives 80,000 to 130,000 clones, almost 95% of which show up once; approximately 0.97% is in the top ten. The specimen was peripheral blood, collected before pregnancy. Source of these receptors: a female donor with multiple sclerosis, enrolled in a pregnancy study.

This sequence joins TRBV11-2 and TRBJ1-1, with no clear D. Germline V lookup: CDR1 SGHAT, CDR2 FQNNGV. CDR3 length: 15 residues. Trimming took off 2 bases at V and 0 bases at J, with 10 bases between the two ends. CDR3 coding DNA: TGTGCCAGCAGCTTATTTGGCAGGATGAACACTGAAGCTTTCTTT. Translated: CASSLFGRMNTEAFF.

This chain connects TRBV7-9 to TRBJ2-1; 13 bases agree with TRBD2. Germline values: CDR1 SEHNR, CDR2 FQNEAQ (reference sequence). Trimming removed 4 bases from V and 1 base from J; junction bases left unmatched: 1. This CDR3 contains 16 residues. The CDR3 nucleotides read TGTGCCAGCAGCTCGACTAGCGGGGGGTCCTACAATGAGCAGTTCTTC. This gives the protein CASSSTSGGSYNEQFF.

This clone was found once. The V and J genes are TRBV6-1 and TRBJ2-7; D remains ambiguous. V was pared by 2 bases and J by 7 bases, with 12 bases between. Germline loops: CDR1 MNHNS, CDR2 SASEGT. The CDR3 spans 13 residues. The CDR3 nucleotides read TGTGCCAGCAGTGAAAGTCCCTCCGGGGAGCAGTACTTC. This translates into CASSESPSGEQYF.

The rearrangement uses TRBV21-1 and TRBJ2-7; the table's D call TRBD2 went unverified against the DNA. TRBV21-1 is reported as a pseudogene. The length of the CDR3 is 15 residues. CDR3 residues: CASSTSGVRSDEQYF. CDR3 DNA sequence: TGTGCCAGCAGCACTAGCGGAGTAAGGTCCGACGAGCAGTACTTC.

This sequence joins TRBV30 and TRBJ2-2, with 7 bases matching TRBD2. Germline-derived CDR1 and CDR2 are GTSNPN and SVGIG (reference sequence). Trimming cost V 3 bases and J 2 bases; bases outside gene matches: 3. CDR3 length: 14 residues. CDR3 loop: CAWRGGINTGELFF. The DNA of the CDR3 is TGTGCCTGGAGGGGGGGGATTAACACCGGGGAGCTGTTTTTT.

Here the CDR3 DNA reads TGTGCCAGCACTCCTCTTGGGGGGGGTGGCAATCAGCCCCAGCATTTT. Translation gives CASTPLGGGGNQPQHF. The V and J genes are TRBV28 and TRBJ1-5, with D tentatively TRBD1 (5 bases). CDR1 is MDHEN and CDR2 is SYDVKM in the germline V gene. The CDR3 extends over 16 amino acids. The V gene lost 7 bases and the J gene lost 2 bases, with 18 bases spanning the gap. Filled out from reference TRBV28 and TRBJ1-5, the complete variable domain reads DVKVTQSSRYLVKRTGEKVFLECVQDMDHENMFWYRQDPGLGLRLIYFSYDVKMKEKGDIPEGYSVSREKKERFSLILESASTNQTSMYLCASTPLGGGGNQPQHFGDGTRLSIL.

This clone was recorded only once. The chain employs TRBV7-9 and TRBJ1-3; D might be TRBD1 (6 bases). This CDR3 contains 16 residues. Germline V gives CDR1 SEHNR, CDR2 FQNEAQ (reference sequence). Trimming pared 3 bases from V and 2 bases from J, leaving 14 bases between. CDR3 residues: CASSFVGGQTGNTIYF. DNA for the CDR3: TGTGCCAGCAGCTTTGTAGGCGGACAGACTGGAAACACCATATATTTT.

The chain joins TRBV9 to TRBJ2-5; D perhaps matches TRBD1 (5 bases). The ends were cut back, 0 bases at V and 5 bases at J, with 11 bases in the middle. The CDR3 has 14 residues. From germline, CDR1 is SGDLS and CDR2 YYNGEE. CDR3 region: CASSVGSKGETQYF. For the CDR3, the DNA is TGTGCCAGCAGCGTAGGGTCCAAGGGGGAGACCCAGTACTTC.

This chain joins TRBV4-1 and TRBJ1-4, with D tentatively TRBD1 (5 bases). The germline V gene encodes CDR1 MGHRA and CDR2 YSYEKL. V was pared by 3 bases and J by 2 bases, with 13 bases between. CDR3 length: 16 residues. The CDR3 region is CASSHRGGATNEKLFF. CDR3 nucleotides: TGCGCCAGCAGCCATCGAGGAGGGGCCACTAATGAAAAACTGTTTTTT.

The rearrangement joins TRBV18 to TRBJ1-1; weak D call: TRBD1 (5 bases). CDR3 length: 14 residues. Looked up from germline, CDR1 is KGHSH and CDR2 is LQKENI. V was clipped by 7 bases and J by 2 bases, with 14 bases between them. DNA of the CDR3: TGTGCCAGCTTTCGCGGGGGGTTAAACACTGAAGCTTTCTTT. This codes for CASFRGGLNTEAFF.

The rearrangement joins TRBV5-1 to TRBJ2-4, with 10 bases aligning to TRBD1. The CDR3 is 16 amino acids. CDR1 is SGHRS, CDR2 YFSETQ, per germline. J gave up 5 bases and V 4 bases, and 9 bases lay outside the gene matches. CDR3 sequence (DNA): TGCGCCAGCAGCACCGGAACCGGGACAGGGGAAAACATTCAGTACTTC. It is translated as CASSTGTGTGENIQYF.

The chain combines TRBV5-1 with TRBJ1-2; the match to TRBD1 covers 8 bases. This CDR3 is 14 amino acids long. V lost 3 bases and J lost 4; bases outside the gene matches: 5. The germline V gene encodes CDR1 SGHRS and CDR2 YFSETQ. The DNA for the CDR3 is TGCGCCAGCAGCTCGACAGGGGAGGCCTATGGCTACACCTTC. Translating it yields CASSSTGEAYGYTF.

This sequence joins TRBV30 and TRBJ2-1; 7 positions match TRBD2. The V gene end was trimmed by 2 bases and the J gene end by 1 base; junction bases not matched to a gene: 5. Germline V lookup: CDR1 GTSNPN, CDR2 SVGIG (reference sequence). The CDR3 covers 15 residues. The CDR3 loop is CAWSWGRESYNEQFF. The CDR3 DNA is TGTGCCTGGAGTTGGGGGAGGGAGTCCTACAATGAGCAGTTCTTC.

This chain uses TRBV11-2 with TRBJ1-1, with D unresolved. The CDR3 contains 13 residues. The germline gives CDR1 SGHAT, CDR2 FQNNGV. The germline V and J ends were trimmed by 8 bases and 2 bases, with 12 bases remaining between them. The CDR3 protein is CASREWGNTEAFF. In DNA, the CDR3 is TGTGCCAGCCGGGAATGGGGTAACACTGAAGCTTTCTTT.

The V call is TRBV7-9, the J call TRBJ1-2; tentative D call: TRBD1 (6 bases). V dropped 8 bases and J dropped 7 bases, with 17 bases sitting between them. The CDR3 is 13 residues long. Germline values: CDR1 SEHNR, CDR2 FQNEAQ (reference sequence). The CDR3 DNA sequence: TGTGCCAGCCCGGGATTGACAGGACCTGGCTACACCTTC. Its translation is CASPGLTGPGYTF.

The J gene is TRBJ2-7, the V gene TRBV9; the D gene is possibly TRBD2 (6 bases). V was trimmed by 4 bases and J by 3 bases, leaving 17 bases between them. The CDR3 contains 15 residues. Germline CDR1 reads SGDLS; CDR2 reads YYNGEE. CDR3 DNA sequence: TGTGCCAGCAGCCCACGGGGTAGCGGAATCTACGAGCAGTACTTC. Translation: CASSPRGSGIYEQYF.

This chain links TRBV14 with TRBJ1-3, with D hard to call. CDR1 is SGHDN and CDR2 is FVKESK in the germline V gene. The V and J ends lost 6 bases and 0 bases respectively, with 6 bases between them. The CDR3 is 13 amino acids. Here the CDR3 reads CASRDYSGNTIYF. Here the CDR3 DNA reads TGTGCCAGCAGGGACTACTCTGGAAACACCATATATTTT. The full variable domain, rest sourced from reference TRBV14 and TRBJ1-3, is EAGVTQFPSHSVIEKGQTVTLRCDPISGHDNLYWYRRVMGKEIKFLLHFVKESKQDESGMPNNRFLAERTGGTYSTLKVQPAELEDSGVYFCASRDYSGNTIYFGEGSWLTVV.

This chain joins TRBV9 and TRBJ1-2; D is possibly TRBD1 (5 bases). From germline, CDR1 is SGDLS and CDR2 YYNGEE. V lost 4 bases and J lost 13, with 14 bases in between. The CDR3 extends over 11 amino acids. The CDR3 DNA sequence: TGTGCCAGCAGCCTCGGGACTTCTCGCACCTTC. It translates to CASSLGTSRTF.

This clone has only one observation. This chain links TRBV20-1 with TRBJ1-1, with a tentative D call TRBD1 (5 bases). Germline V lookup: CDR1 DFQATT, CDR2 SNEGSKA (reference sequence). The CDR3 consists of 11 residues. V was clipped by 3 bases and J by 6 bases, with 8 bases between them. The CDR3: CSASDSAEAFF. CDR3 bases: TGCAGTGCTAGTGACAGCGCTGAAGCTTTCTTT.

The gene calls are TRBV7-9 and TRBJ2-7; tentative D call: TRBD1 (6 bases). The CDR3 totals 12 residues. CDR1 and CDR2 (germline): SEHNR, FQNEAQ (reference sequence). V was clipped by 11 bases and J by 5 bases, with 16 bases between them. The CDR3 coding sequence is TGTGCCGCCTCAGGGGAAAGGAACGAGCAGTACTTC. It specifies CAASGERNEQYF.

This chain uses TRBV15 with TRBJ1-1, with D hard to call. CDR1 LNHNV and CDR2 YYDKDF come from the germline V gene (reference sequence). The V gene lost 3 bases and the J gene lost 2 bases, with 13 bases spanning the gap. This CDR3 is 15 amino acids long. As DNA, the CDR3 is TGTGCCACCAGCAGTCGAGGTGGGTTAAACACTGAAGCTTTCTTT. Protein sequence: CATSSRGGLNTEAFF.

The chain has TRBV7-9 and TRBJ2-3, with TRBD1 as a possible D gene (5 bases). V shed 1 base and J shed 2 bases, with 10 bases lying between them. Germline V gene lookup returns CDR1 SEHNR and CDR2 FQNEAQ (reference sequence). This CDR3 is built from 15 residues. The CDR3 reads CASSLGGRNTDTQYF. In DNA, the CDR3 is TGTGCCAGCAGCTTAGGGGGCCGCAACACAGATACGCAGTATTTT.

This sequence joins TRBV30 and TRBJ2-3; 8 positions match TRBD2. In germline, CDR1 is GTSNPN, CDR2 SVGIG (reference sequence). With V trimmed by 7 bases and J by 0 bases, 6 bases remained unmatched. This CDR3 is built from 14 residues. The CDR3 DNA sequence: TGTGCCTCCGGGGGGGACTGGAGCACAGATACGCAGTATTTT. Residues: CASGGDWSTDTQYF.